This TCR beta chain was sequenced for a study of cytomegalovirus exposure and HLA in healthy donors. Study-level findings and limits: Investigators reported 150 to 200 TCR beta chains as tied to cytomegalovirus. In vitro confirmation showed a few CMV-associated chains to be CMV antigen specific.

To note about this clone: The antigen remains undetermined.

The protocol was immunoSEQ multiplex PCR, while the TCRdb copy is restricted to in-frame clones and leaves out a portion. The profile shows some 87,000 clones, approximately 96% of them singletons. Germline assignment: CDR1 LGHNT and CDR2 FRNRAP. The CDR3 length is 15 residues. After removal of 3 bases from V and 0 bases from J, the junction contained 3 bases not matched to a gene. The rearrangement joins TRBV12-5 to TRBJ2-3, with TRBD2 identical over 7 bases. The sequence was collected from a woman aged 18 to 35 in good health and CMV-seronegative. The sample taken for sequencing was PBMCs. The CDR3 protein is CASGFAGESTDTQYF. In DNA, the CDR3 is TGTGCTAGTGGTTTTGCGGGAGAGAGCACAGATACGCAGTATTTT.